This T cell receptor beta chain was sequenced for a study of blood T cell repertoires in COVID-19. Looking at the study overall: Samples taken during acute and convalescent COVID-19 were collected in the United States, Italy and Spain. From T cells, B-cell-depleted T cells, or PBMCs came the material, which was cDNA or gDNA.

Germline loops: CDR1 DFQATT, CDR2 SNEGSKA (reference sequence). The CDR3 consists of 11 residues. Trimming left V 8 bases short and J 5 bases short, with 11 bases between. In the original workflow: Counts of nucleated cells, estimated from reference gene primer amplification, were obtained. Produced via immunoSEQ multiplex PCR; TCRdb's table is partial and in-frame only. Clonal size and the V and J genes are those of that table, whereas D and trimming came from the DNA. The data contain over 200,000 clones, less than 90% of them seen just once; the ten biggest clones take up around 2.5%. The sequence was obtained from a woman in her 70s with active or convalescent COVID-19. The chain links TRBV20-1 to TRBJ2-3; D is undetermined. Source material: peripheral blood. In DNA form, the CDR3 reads TGCAGTTTACCTTCGGGAGATACGCAGTATTTT. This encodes CSLPSGDTQYF.